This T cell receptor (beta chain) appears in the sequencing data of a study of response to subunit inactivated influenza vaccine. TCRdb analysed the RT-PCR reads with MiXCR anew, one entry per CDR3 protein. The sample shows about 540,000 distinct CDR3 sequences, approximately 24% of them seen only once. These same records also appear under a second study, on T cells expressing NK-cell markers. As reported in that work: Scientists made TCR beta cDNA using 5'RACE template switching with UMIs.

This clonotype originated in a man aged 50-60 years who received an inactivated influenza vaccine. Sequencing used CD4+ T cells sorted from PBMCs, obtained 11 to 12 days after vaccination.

CDR3: CSALVGVARGTDTQYF. The DNA of the CDR3 is TGCAGTGCTCTAGTGGGGGTAGCCAGGGGCACAGATACGCAGTATTTT. The J gene is TRBJ2-3, the V gene TRBV20-1; D may be TRBD1 or TRBD2 (5 bases each). This CDR3 spans 16 amino acids. Germline V lookup: CDR1 DFQATT, CDR2 SNEGSKA (reference sequence). V lost 5 bases and J 1 base, leaving 19 bases between the germline ends.